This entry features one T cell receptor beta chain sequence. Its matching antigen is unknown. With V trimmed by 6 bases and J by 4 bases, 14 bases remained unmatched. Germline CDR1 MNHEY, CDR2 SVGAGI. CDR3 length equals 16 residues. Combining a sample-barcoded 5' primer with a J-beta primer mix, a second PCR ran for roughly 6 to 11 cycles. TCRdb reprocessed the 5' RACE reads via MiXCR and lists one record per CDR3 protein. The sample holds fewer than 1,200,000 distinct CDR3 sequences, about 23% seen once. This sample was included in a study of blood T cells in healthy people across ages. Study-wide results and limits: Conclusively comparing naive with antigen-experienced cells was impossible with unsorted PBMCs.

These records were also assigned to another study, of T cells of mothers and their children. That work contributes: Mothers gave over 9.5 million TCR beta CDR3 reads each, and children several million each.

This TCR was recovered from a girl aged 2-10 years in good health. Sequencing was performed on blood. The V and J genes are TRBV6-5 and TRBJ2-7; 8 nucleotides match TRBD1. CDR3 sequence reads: CASRSDRGPLWYEQYF. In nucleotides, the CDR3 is TGTGCCAGCAGATCAGACAGGGGCCCCCTATGGTACGAGCAGTACTTC.